Given below is one TCR beta chain in context. These data are taken from a study of blood T cell repertoires in COVID-19. Source study methods: It was from reference gene primer amplification that nucleated cell counts were estimated. Assay used: immunoSEQ multiplex PCR; TCRdb lists only in-frame clones, some missing. V and J calls plus clone size are reproduced from that table; the DNA served to infer D and trimming. Among some 160,000 clones listed, 75% to 85% were seen once. V shed 2 bases and J 2 bases; nucleotides not matched to a gene: 11. Germline lookup yields CDR1 KGHDR and CDR2 SFDVKD. The length of the CDR3 is 17 residues.

The sequencing sample was made of peripheral blood. The sequence came from a man between 60 and 70 years old with acute or convalescent COVID-19. V gene TRBV24-1 combines with J gene TRBJ2-7, with 7 bases aligning to TRBD1. The CDR3 loop is CATSDYFRWTGAYEQYF. The CDR3 region has the DNA TGTGCCACCAGTGATTATTTTAGGTGGACAGGCGCCTACGAGCAGTACTTC.